One T cell receptor (beta chain) is described in this entry. The antigen it recognizes is unknown. Per-base qualities were not stored, and no clone one base away is much larger. The data derive from a study of blood T cell repertoires in COVID-19 (dated by TCRdb to the early 2020s). With respect to the entire study: Samples from collaborators originated in the United States, Italy and Spain and spanned both the acute and convalescent phases of COVID-19. The prospective study material was composed of cDNA or gDNA derived from T cells, B-cell-depleted T cells, or PBMCs. Deeply sampled blood TCRbeta repertoires from subjects exposed to, actively infected with, or recovered from COVID-19 were included in the dataset. The repertoires were made available in a free public database intended to serve as a resource for research on the immune response to SARS-CoV-2. Samples came from the ongoing ImmuneRACE study (first 160 participants) plus 1,254 subjects from 6 global collaborators. A de-identified subject ID, COVID-19 status, age in years and sex were almost always included in the sample metadata. Where HLA class I and class II types were available, the types were taken from metadata supplied by the sample provider, not from assay-based typing. Overall results and qualifications from the work: Clinical and demographic metadata were provided uncurated, with the amount varying by source and participant.

Samples from volunteer blood donors who had recovered from COVID-19 were contributed by a second Seattle source. The collaborating institutions used their own protocols to collect whole blood in K2EDTA tubes. For TCRbeta analysis, collaborator samples were shipped as frozen whole blood, as isolated PBMCs, or as DNA extracted from either sample type. TCRbeta CDR3 regions were amplified from genomic DNA using the immunoSEQ Assay, a bias-controlled multiplex PCR. Per the source publication's procedure: Within the assay, amplification of reference gene primers was used to estimate how many nucleated cells each sample contained. To quantify the absolute abundance of each unique TCRbeta CDR3 rearrangement, sequence reads were collapsed and filtered. Productive Simpson clonality was computed per sample as the square root of Simpson's diversity index over productive rearrangements. The table was pulled from immuneACCESS by TCRdb, which kept in-frame rearrangements only. Such tables lose some clones; where checked, under half of the loss comes from unresolved V genes, and the rest has no known cause. V and J calls and clone size are given by that table; D and trimming were obtained from the DNA. Here the sample has 250,000 to 300,000 clones; roughly 88% occur a single time. More than 6.5% of the sample is in the top ten clones.

The CDR3 sequence holds 17 residues, the cysteine and phenylalanine included. Just the 51-base CDR3 DNA is kept, in frame starting at base 1. Trimming costs V 0 bases and J 1 base, and their ends lie 13 bases apart. Sequences LGHNA (CDR1) and YNFKEQ (CDR2) are obtained from the germline V gene. The material sequenced was peripheral blood. The sequence is built from TRBV4-2 and TRBJ1-5; the best D guess is TRBD1, with 6 bases matching. The sequence was collected from a woman in her twenties or thirties who had recovered from COVID-19. The DNA sequence is given as TGTGCCAGCAGCCAAGAAAGGGGGGGTCTAAGCAATCAGCCCCAGCATTTT. This translates into CASSQERGGLSNQPQHF.